This T cell receptor (beta chain) was captured in a study of blood T cell repertoires in COVID-19. As for the study in general: Specimens from acute and convalescent COVID-19 originated in the United States, Italy and Spain.

Authors' data handling: Reference gene primers were amplified, and this amplification served to estimate nucleated cell counts. TCRdb's copy holds only in-frame clones and misses some; the assay was immunoSEQ multiplex PCR. V and J calls and clone size come straight from that table; D and trimming were deduced from the DNA. The data show some 150,000 clones, approximately 90% seen once. The sequenced sample was peripheral blood. The TCR was taken from a woman in her forties or fifties with acute or convalescent COVID-19.

The CDR3 nucleotides read TGTGCCAGCAGCTTGGTGACGGGGGAGTTAAACTATGGCTACACCTTC. It specifies CASSLVTGELNYGYTF. V usage is TRBV5-6 and J usage is TRBJ1-2, with a weak D call TRBD1 (5 bases). The V and J ends lost 0 bases and 2 bases respectively, with 14 bases between them. The CDR3 totals 16 residues. CDR1 is SGHDT, CDR2 YYEEEE, per germline.